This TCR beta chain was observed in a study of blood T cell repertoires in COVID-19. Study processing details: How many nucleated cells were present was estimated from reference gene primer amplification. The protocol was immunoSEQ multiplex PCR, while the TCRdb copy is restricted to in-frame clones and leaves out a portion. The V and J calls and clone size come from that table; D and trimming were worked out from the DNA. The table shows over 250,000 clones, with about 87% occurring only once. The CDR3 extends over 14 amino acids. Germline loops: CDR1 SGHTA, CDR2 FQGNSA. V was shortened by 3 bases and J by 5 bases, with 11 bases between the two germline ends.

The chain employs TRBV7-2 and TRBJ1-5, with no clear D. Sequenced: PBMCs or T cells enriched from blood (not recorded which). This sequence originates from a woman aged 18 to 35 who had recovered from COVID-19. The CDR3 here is CASSFISADQPQHF. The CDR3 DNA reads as TGTGCCAGCAGCTTTATTTCTGCGGATCAGCCCCAGCATTTT. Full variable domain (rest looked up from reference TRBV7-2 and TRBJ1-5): GAGVSQSPSNKVTEKGKDVELRCDPISGHTALYWYRQSLGQGLEFLIYFQGNSAPDKSGLPSDRFSAERTGGSVSTLTIQRTQQEDSAVYLCASSFISADQPQHFGDGTRLSIL.